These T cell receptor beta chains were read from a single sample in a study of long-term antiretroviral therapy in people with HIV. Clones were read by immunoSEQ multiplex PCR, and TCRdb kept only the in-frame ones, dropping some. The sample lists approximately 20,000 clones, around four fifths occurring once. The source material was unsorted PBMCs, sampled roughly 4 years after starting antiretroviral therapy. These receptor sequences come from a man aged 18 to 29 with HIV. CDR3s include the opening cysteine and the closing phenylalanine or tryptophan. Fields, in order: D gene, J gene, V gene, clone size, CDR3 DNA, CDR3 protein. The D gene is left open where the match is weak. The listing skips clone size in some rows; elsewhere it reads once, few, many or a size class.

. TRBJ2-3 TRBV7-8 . TGTGCCAGCCGCACCTTACCCACGCACACAGATACGCAGTATTTT CASRTLPTHTDTQYF
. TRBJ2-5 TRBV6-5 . TGTGCCAGCACCCCAGGAAGGCAAGAGACCCAGTACTTC CASTPGRQETQYF
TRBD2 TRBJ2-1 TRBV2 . TGTGCCAGCAGCCGAGACGGACTAGCGGGGTTCAATGAGCAGTTCTTC CASSRDGLAGFNEQFF
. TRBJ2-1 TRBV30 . TGTGCCTGGAACAGCCAATTCGGTGAGCAGTTCTTC CAWNSQFGEQFF
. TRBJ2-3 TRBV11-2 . TGTGCCAGCAGCTTCGAGGGACCTAGCACAGATACGCAGTATTTT CASSFEGPSTDTQYF
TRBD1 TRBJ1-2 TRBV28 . TGTGCCAGCACTCCCAGGGGGCCGGGGGGCTACACCTTC CASTPRGPGGYTF
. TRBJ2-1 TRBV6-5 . TGTGCCAGCAGTTACGGCCAGGGGCACAATGAGCAGTTCTTC CASSYGQGHNEQFF
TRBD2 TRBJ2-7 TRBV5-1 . TGCGCCAGCAGCTCGCTAGCGGGAAGCTACGAGCAGTACTTC CASSSLAGSYEQYF
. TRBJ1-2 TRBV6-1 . TGTGCCAGCAGTGAAGCGCTTCTAGAGCCGGGGCGGACGTATGGCTACACCTTC CASSEALLEPGRTYGYTF
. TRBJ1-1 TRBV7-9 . TGTGCCAGCAGCTTAGGTCCGGACATAGGAGACACTGAAGCTTTCTTT CASSLGPDIGDTEAFF
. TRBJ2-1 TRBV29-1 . TGCAGCGTTGAACATAGTTTTGATGAGCAGTTCTTC CSVEHSFDEQFF
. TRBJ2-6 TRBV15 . TGTGCCACCAGCAGTTATTCAGGGTATGGGGCCAACGTCCTGACTTTC CATSSYSGYGANVLTF
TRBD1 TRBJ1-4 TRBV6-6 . TGTGCCAGCAGTCGGGACAGGGAGGGGAATGAAAAACTGTTTTTT CASSRDREGNEKLFF
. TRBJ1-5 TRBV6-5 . TGTGCCAGCAGTTACGATCGCCGAAATCAGCCCCAGCATTTT CASSYDRRNQPQHF
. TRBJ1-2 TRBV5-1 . TGCGCCAGCAGCATGGACAGCCCTAACTATGGCTACACCTTC CASSMDSPNYGYTF
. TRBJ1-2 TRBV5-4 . TGTGCCAGCAGCTTGTTCGGCTTCAACTATGGCTACACCTTC CASSLFGFNYGYTF
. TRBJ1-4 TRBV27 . TGTGCCAGCAGTCATGGACAAACTAATGAAAAACTGTTTTTT CASSHGQTNEKLFF
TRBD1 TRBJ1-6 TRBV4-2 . TGTGCCAGCAGCCAAGATATTTTGGGACAGGGTTCACCCCTCCACTTT CASSQDILGQGSPLHF
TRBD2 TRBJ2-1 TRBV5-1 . TGCGCCAGCAGCACCAAAGCGGGGGGTAATTACAATGAGCAGTTCTTC CASSTKAGGNYNEQFF
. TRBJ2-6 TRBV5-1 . TGCGCCAGCAGCTTCACGGGGCAGGGTCTGTCTGGGGCCAACGTCCTGACTTTC CASSFTGQGLSGANVLTF
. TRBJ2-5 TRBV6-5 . TGTGCCAGCAGTTACTTCGCGGCGGAGACCCAGTACTTC CASSYFAAETQYF
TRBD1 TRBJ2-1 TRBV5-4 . TGTGCCAGCAGCCGGGACAGGGCCTCCTACAATGAGCAGTTCTTC CASSRDRASYNEQFF
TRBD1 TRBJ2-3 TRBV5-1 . TGCGCCAGCAGAGACAGGGTTGGGGCCACAGATACGCAGTATTTT CASRDRVGATDTQYF
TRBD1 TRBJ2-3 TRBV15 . TGTGCCACCAGCACCGGACAGGGGTTAATAGATACGCAGTATTTT CATSTGQGLIDTQYF
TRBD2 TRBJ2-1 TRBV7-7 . TGTGCTAGCAGCTTATTTCCCAGCGGGGGGGCCTACAATGAGCAGTTCTTC CASSLFPSGGAYNEQFF
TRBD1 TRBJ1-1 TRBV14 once TGTGCCAGCAGCCAGAGGGGACAGGGGTTGAGCGGAGCTTTCTTT CASSQRGQGLSGAFF
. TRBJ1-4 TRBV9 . TGTGCCAGCAGCCCGGGGGGATGGGATGAAAAACTGTTTTTT CASSPGGWDEKLFF
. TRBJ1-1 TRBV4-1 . TGCGCCAGCAGCCAAGATTCGGGGAACACTGAAGCTTTCTTT CASSQDSGNTEAFF
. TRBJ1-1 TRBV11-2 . TGTGCCAGCAGCTTTAAGGAGGAAGCTTTCTTT CASSFKEEAFF
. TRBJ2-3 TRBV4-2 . TGTGCCAGCAGCCAAAGGCTAGCATCAGATACGCAGTATTTT CASSQRLASDTQYF
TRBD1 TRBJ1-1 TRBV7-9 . TGTGCCAGCAGCGAACGACAGGGCTGGACTGAAGCTTTCTTT CASSERQGWTEAFF
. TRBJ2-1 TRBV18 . TGTGCCAGCTCACCACCGAGGCAGGGAAACTACAATGAGCAGTTCTTC CASSPPRQGNYNEQFF
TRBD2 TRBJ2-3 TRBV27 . TGTGCCAGCAGCCCCGGACTAGATCGTGCGATAGATACGCAGTATTTT CASSPGLDRAIDTQYF
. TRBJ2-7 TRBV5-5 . TGTGCCAGCAGCCTGGAGGGATCGACAGGGTTCTCCTACGAGCAGTACTTC CASSLEGSTGFSYEQYF
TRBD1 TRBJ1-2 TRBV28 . TGTGCCAGCAGTTTATCCGGACAGGGTCGGTGGGGCTACACCTTC CASSLSGQGRWGYTF
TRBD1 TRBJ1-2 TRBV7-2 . TGTGCCAGCAGCCAGGGGGCGATCGGCTACACCTTC CASSQGAIGYTF
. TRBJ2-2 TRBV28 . TGTGCCAGCAGTTTAATGGTGGGGGGCCGTCCCGGGGAGCTGTTTTTT CASSLMVGGRPGELFF
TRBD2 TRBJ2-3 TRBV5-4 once TGTGCCAGCAGCTTGGACACTAGCGGGGGACATACGCAGTATTTT CASSLDTSGGHTQYF
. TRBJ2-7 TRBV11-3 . TGTGCCAGCAGCCCAGGACAGTCTTCTAGTGAGCAGTACTTC CASSPGQSSSEQYF
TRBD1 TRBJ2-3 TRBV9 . TGTGCCAGCAGCCGAGGACAGGGGCCTGGGGCAGATACGCAGTATTTT CASSRGQGPGADTQYF
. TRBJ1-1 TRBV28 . TGTGCCACCATACGACAGACAGAGAACACTGAAGCTTTCTTT CATIRQTENTEAFF
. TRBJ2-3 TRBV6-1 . TGTGCCAGCAGGGGGCAACAGGGTGCAGATACGCAGTATTTT CASRGQQGADTQYF
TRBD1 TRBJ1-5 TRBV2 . TGTGCCAGCAGTGCATGGGACAGAAAGGGCAATCAGCCCCAGCATTTT CASSAWDRKGNQPQHF
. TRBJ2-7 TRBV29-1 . TGCAGCGTCGAGGGAGGTCTCTCCTACGAGCAGTACTTC CSVEGGLSYEQYF
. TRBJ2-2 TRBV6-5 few TGTGCCAGCAGTTACGGGTCTGGCGACACCGGGGAGCTGTTTTTT CASSYGSGDTGELFF
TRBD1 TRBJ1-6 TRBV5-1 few TGCGCCAGCCACGGGGACAGGGAGAATTCACCCCTCCACTTT CASHGDRENSPLHF
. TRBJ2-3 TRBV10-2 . TGCGCCAGCAGTGAGGAGGAGACAGATACGCAGTATTTT CASSEEETDTQYF
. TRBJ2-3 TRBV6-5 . TGTGCCAGCAGTTACTCGATGGGTTTCACAGATACGCAGTATTTT CASSYSMGFTDTQYF
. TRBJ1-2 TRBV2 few TGTGCCAGCAGTGCGATGCCTCTCCGGGGCTACACCTTC CASSAMPLRGYTF
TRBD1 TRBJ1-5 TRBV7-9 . TGTGCCAGCAGCTTAGTAATCAGGCCGGGACAGCACAATCAGCCCCAGCATTTT CASSLVIRPGQHNQPQHF
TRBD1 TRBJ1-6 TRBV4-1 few TGCGCCAGCAGCCTACCGGGACAGATAATTTCACCCCTCCACTTT CASSLPGQIISPLHF
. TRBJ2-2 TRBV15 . TGTGCCACCAGCAGCGGGGGACTTAACACCGGGGAGCTGTTTTTT CATSSGGLNTGELFF
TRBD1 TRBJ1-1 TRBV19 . TGTGCCAGTAGTATAGATCGGGCAGGGGGAGCGAACACTGAAGCTTTCTTT CASSIDRAGGANTEAFF
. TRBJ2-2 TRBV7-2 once TGTGCCAGCAGCTTCCGGGCTGACTGGGAGCTGTTTTTT CASSFRADWELFF
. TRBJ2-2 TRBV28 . TGTGCCAGCAGGCAGTCGAACACCGGGGAGCTGTTTTTT CASRQSNTGELFF